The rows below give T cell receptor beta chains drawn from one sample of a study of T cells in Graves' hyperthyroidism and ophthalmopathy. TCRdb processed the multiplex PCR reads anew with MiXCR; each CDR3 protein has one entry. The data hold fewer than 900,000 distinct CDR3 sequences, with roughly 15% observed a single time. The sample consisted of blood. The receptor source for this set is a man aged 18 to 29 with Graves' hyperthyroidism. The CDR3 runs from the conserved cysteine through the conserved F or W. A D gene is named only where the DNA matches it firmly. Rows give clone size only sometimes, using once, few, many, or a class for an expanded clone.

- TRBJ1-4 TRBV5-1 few CASSLEQGSGLFF TGCGCCAGCAGCTTGGAACAGGGCAGCGGACTGTTTTTT
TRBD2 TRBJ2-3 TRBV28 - CASSVLAGGTSGTDTQYF TGTGCCAGCAGCGTACTAGCGGGAGGGACTTCAGGCACAGATACGCAGTATTTT
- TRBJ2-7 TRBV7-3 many CASSPRGGHEQYF TGTGCCAGCAGCCCTAGGGGGGGTCACGAGCAGTACTTC
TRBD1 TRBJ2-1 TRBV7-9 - CASSLAVGQGANEQFF TGTGCCAGCAGCTTAGCGGTCGGACAGGGGGCGAATGAGCAGTTCTTC
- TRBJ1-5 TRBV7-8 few CASSWGFNQPQHF TGTGCCAGCAGCTGGGGGTTCAATCAGCCCCAGCATTTT
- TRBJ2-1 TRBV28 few CASSFIKDQNNEQFF TGTGCCAGCAGTTTTATTAAGGACCAAAACAATGAGCAGTTCTTC
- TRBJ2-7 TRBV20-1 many CSARSLRDSPNEQYF TGCAGTGCTAGGTCCCTCCGGGACTCCCCCAACGAGCAGTACTTC
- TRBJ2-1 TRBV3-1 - CASSNATPGAQFFYNEQFF TGTGCCAGCAGCAATGCTACTCCCGGGGCCCAGTTTTTCTACAATGAGCAGTTCTTC
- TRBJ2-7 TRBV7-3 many CASSHSPGTYEQYF TGTGCCAGCAGCCATAGTCCAGGGACCTACGAGCAGTACTTC
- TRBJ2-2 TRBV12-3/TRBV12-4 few CASSSTGPVGTGELFF TGTGCCAGCAGTTCCACAGGGCCAGTGGGGACCGGGGAGCTGTTTTTT
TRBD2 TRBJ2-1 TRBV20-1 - CSARTPPAGGNEQFF TGCAGTGCTAGAACCCCCCCAGCGGGAGGGAATGAGCAGTTCTTC
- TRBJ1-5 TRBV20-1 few CSAKGGSQPQHF TGCAGTGCCAAGGGCGGTAGTCAGCCCCAGCATTTT
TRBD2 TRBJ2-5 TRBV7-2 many CASSLAGGLETQYF TGTGCCAGCAGCTTAGCGGGAGGGTTGGAGACCCAGTACTTC
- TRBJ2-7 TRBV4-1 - CASSQEMAGLNEQYF TGCGCCAGCAGCCAAGAAATGGCAGGGCTAAACGAGCAGTACTTC
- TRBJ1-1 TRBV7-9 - CASSTSTGLNTEAFF TGTGCCAGCAGCACATCGACAGGATTGAACACTGAAGCTTTCTTT
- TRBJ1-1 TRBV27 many CAAAPTGSNTEAFF TGTGCCGCCGCCCCCACAGGGTCCAACACTGAAGCTTTCTTT
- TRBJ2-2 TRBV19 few CASSPYNANTGELFF TGTGCCAGTAGTCCATACAACGCGAACACCGGGGAGCTGTTTTTT
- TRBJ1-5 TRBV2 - CASSERGVYSNQPQHF TGTGCCAGCAGTGAACGGGGAGTTTATAGCAATCAGCCCCAGCATTTT
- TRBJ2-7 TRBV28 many CAITGPPPYEQYF TGTGCCATCACAGGCCCCCCTCCCTACGAGCAGTACTTC
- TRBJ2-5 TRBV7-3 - CASSEFGGLKTQYF TGTGCCAGCAGTGAATTCGGGGGGCTTAAGACCCAGTACTTC
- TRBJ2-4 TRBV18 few CASSPIASAKGVAKNIQYF TGTGCCAGCTCACCAATTGCTTCTGCCAAGGGAGTAGCCAAAAACATTCAGTACTTC
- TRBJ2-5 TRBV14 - CASSQGGWSGKETQYF TGTGCCAGCAGCCAAGGGGGTTGGAGCGGCAAAGAGACCCAGTACTTC
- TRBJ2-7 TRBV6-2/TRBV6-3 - CASSYSKDGLSYEQYF TGTGCCAGCAGTTACTCGAAGGACGGGCTTTCCTACGAGCAGTACTTC
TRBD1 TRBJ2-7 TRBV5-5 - CASSFTGGTGYEQYF TGTGCCAGCAGCTTCACAGGGGGAACGGGGTACGAGCAGTACTTC
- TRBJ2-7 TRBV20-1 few CSAEGDLGEQYF TGCAGTGCTGAGGGGGATCTCGGCGAGCAGTACTTC
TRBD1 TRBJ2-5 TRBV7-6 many CASRERGLQETQYF TGTGCCAGCAGGGAGAGGGGGCTTCAAGAGACCCAGTACTTC
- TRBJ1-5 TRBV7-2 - CASSLVFGGTGNQPQHF TGTGCCAGCAGCTTAGTATTCGGGGGAACGGGCAATCAGCCCCAGCATTTT
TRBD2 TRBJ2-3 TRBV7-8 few CASSFGGWDTQYF TGTGCCAGCAGCTTCGGGGGGTGGGATACGCAGTATTTT
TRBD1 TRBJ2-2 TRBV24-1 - CATSSGQENTGELFF TGTGCCACCAGTTCGGGACAGGAGAACACCGGGGAGCTGTTTTTT
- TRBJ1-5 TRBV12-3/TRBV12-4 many CASSLAPGHQPQHF TGTGCCAGCAGTTTGGCGCCGGGGCATCAGCCCCAGCATTTT
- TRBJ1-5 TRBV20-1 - CSAGRGWQPQHF TGCAGTGCTGGTAGGGGGTGGCAGCCCCAGCATTTT
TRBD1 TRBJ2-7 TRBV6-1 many CASRLTGWDPEQYF TGTGCCAGCAGATTGACAGGGTGGGATCCCGAGCAGTACTTC